This TCR beta chain is from a study of human T cells and chemical hapten exposure. TCRdb itself ran the RACE reads through MiXCR, one entry per CDR3 protein. The sample contains some 97,000 distinct CDR3 sequences, 27% of which appear only once. A remark on this clonotype: Its cognate antigen is unknown.

The sample's time point: patch test 3, about 24 weeks after DPC sensitization. Treatment: therapeutic diphenylcyclopropenone sensitization with weekly scalp DPC. Investigators collected blood before applying each patch test. Study-level results: Donors in the study had alopecia, meaning their immune response may differ from healthy people's. Expanded TCRs grouped into significantly more large CDR3 similarity clusters than controls produced.

The specimen comprised whole blood, sampled in connection with sensitization to the hapten diphenylcyclopropenone (DPC). The TCR sequence derives from a man aged 35 to 55 with alopecia areata. Some clones in this sample may be carry-over from other donors' samples.

For the CDR3, the DNA is TGTGCCAGCAGATTCCGGGACAGCAACAGGAATGAGCAGTTCTTC. Its protein is CASRFRDSNRNEQFF. J is TRBJ2-1 and V is TRBV28; 7 bases line up with TRBD1. V shed 6 bases and J 7 bases; nucleotides not matched to a gene: 12. This CDR3 has 15 residues. Per germline, CDR1 MDHEN and CDR2 SYDVKM. Based on the CDR3 plus reference TRBV28 and TRBJ2-1, the full variable domain is DVKVTQSSRYLVKRTGEKVFLECVQDMDHENMFWYRQDPGLGLRLIYFSYDVKMKEKGDIPEGYSVSREKKERFSLILESASTNQTSMYLCASRFRDSNRNEQFFGPGTRLTVL.